This T cell receptor beta chain was obtained from a study of OX40 agonist ivuxolimab in advanced cancers. Describing the broader study: Ivuxolimab, which targeted the costimulatory receptor OX40 (CD134), was an agonistic, fully human IgG2 monoclonal antibody. Intravenous ivuxolimab was administered to patients every 2 weeks at six dose levels: 0.01, 0.1, 0.3, 1.5, 3 and 10 mg/kg. Of the 50 to 55 patients in dose escalation, some 20 had hepatocellular carcinoma, around 15 had melanoma, 9 had renal cell carcinoma and 9 had head and neck cancer. In the dose-escalation cohort, around four fifths of patients were male, and the mean age was approximately 55 years, with a range of roughly 23 to 85. Prior anti-PD-1, anti-PD-L1 or anti-CTLA-4 therapy was permitted, and approximately 39% of dose-escalation patients had received checkpoint inhibitors. Three dose-escalation patients achieved partial responses, one with hepatocellular carcinoma and two with cutaneous melanoma. Peripheral TCRbeta sequencing was intended to test whether TCR sequence diversity was altered and clonal T-cell expansion was caused by ivuxolimab. The paper reports the monotherapy dose-escalation portion (N = 52 patients) of the phase I ivuxolimab trial. Paper-wide results and their limitations: Which antigens the clonally expanded peripheral T cells were specific for was not determined. At doses of 0.1 to 3.0 mg/kg, clonal expansion of both CD4+ and CD8+ blood T cells was observed from baseline to week 6. After ivuxolimab, expanded clones were on average more numerous among CD8+ T cells than among CD4+ T cells. In the 0.1-3.0 mg/kg groups, partial responders were among the patients with the lowest normalized peripheral clonal expansion, particularly in CD8+ T cells. Low levels of normalized T-cell clonal expansion were also shown by some nonresponding patients.

Genomic DNA was extracted from sorted cells for sequencing of the TCRbeta CDR3 region. The immunoSEQ Assay was used for sequencing of TCRbeta CDR3 regions. Imported from immuneACCESS, the table was reduced by TCRdb to in-frame sequences with V and J called. These copies leave out some clones; in studies compared against another copy, an unresolved V gene accounts for under half, and the cause of the remainder is not known. This sample has more than 45,000 clones in its table, and about nine tenths of those were observed once. Jointly, the top ten make up approximately 7% of the sample. Notes on this clone: This clone's antigen is unknown. Base qualities are not at hand, and no much larger clone is one base apart.

The trial excluded patients who had a history of autoimmune disease or who were on systemic immunosuppression. Peripheral blood for TCR sequencing was drawn from every dose cohort at baseline, at cycle 4 day 1 and at cycle 7 day 1. Samples came from an open-label, multicenter, first-in-human phase I dose-escalation trial of ivuxolimab. Adults with locally advanced or metastatic melanoma, renal cell carcinoma, hepatocellular carcinoma or head and neck squamous cell carcinoma were enrolled in the trial. Before TCR sequencing, CD4+ and CD8+ T cells were separately sorted from peripheral blood. Taken from cysteine to phenylalanine, the CDR3 has 16 residues. CDR3 DNA only is kept here, 48 bases in frame from base 1. Compared with germline, V lacks 4 bases and J lacks 4 bases; bases without a gene match: 6. For CDR1 and CDR2, the germline V gene (reference sequence) lists MNHNY and SVGAGI.

This clonotype was sampled from an adult with an advanced solid tumor such as melanoma, head and neck, liver or kidney cancer. This sample comprised CD4+ or CD8+ T cells sorted from blood, obtained in a trial of the OX40 agonist ivuxolimab. This chain joins TRBV6-6 to TRBJ2-3, and TRBD2 matches 12 of the central bases. The base sequence is TGTGCCAGCAGTTTCAGGCTAGCGGGAGGGTCAGATACGCAGTATTTT. Translated, this is CASSFRLAGGSDTQYF.